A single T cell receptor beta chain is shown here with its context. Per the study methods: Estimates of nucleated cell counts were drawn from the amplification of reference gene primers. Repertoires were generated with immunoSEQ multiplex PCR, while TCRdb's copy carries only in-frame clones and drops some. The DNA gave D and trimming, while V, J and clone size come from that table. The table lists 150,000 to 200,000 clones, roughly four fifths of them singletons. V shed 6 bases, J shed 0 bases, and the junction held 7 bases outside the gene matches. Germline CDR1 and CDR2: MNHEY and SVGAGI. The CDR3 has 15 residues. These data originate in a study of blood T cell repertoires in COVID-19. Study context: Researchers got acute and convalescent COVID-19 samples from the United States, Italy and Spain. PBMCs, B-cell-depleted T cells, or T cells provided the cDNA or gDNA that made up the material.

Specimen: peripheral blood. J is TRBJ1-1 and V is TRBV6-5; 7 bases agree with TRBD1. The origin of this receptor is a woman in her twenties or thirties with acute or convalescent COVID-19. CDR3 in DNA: TGTGCCAGCAGCCGACCGGGACAGATGAACACTGAAGCTTTCTTT. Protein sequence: CASSRPGQMNTEAFF.